These 18 T cell receptor beta chains came from one sample sequenced in a study of CD8+ T cells in alopecia areata. Extracted RNA was reverse transcribed, and the resulting cDNA served as sequencing template. TCRdb's table, derived via immunoSEQ multiplex PCR, lists solely in-frame clones and lacks some. There are about 150,000 clones in the sample; roughly 48% occur only once, and around 7% lies in the top ten. Sequencing used CD4+ T cells sorted from blood. The receptors originated from a human donor with alopecia areata.

The V and J genes are TRBV5-6 and TRBJ2-3, with 8 bases identical to TRBD1. CDR3 length equals 16 residues. In germline, CDR1 is SGHDT, CDR2 YYEEEE. After removal of 1 base from V and 3 bases from J, the junction contained 7 bases not matched to a gene. CDR3 DNA: TGTGCCAGCAGCTTGCGTCCAGGGGGCGCGACAGATACGCAGTATTTT. Translated, it gives CASSLRPGGATDTQYF.

V is TRBV14 and J is TRBJ2-1, with a possible D match to TRBD2 (5 bases). Trimming removed 3 bases at V and 4 bases at J, with 16 bases between. Germline-derived CDR1 and CDR2 are SGHDN and FVKESK. The CDR3 has 16 residues. The CDR3 DNA follows: TGTGCCAGCAGCCACGGAGGAGGCCTTCCATACAATGAGCAGTTCTTC. Amino acid sequence: CASSHGGGLPYNEQFF. The full variable domain, with the rest looked up from reference TRBV14 and TRBJ2-1, is EAGVTQFPSHSVIEKGQTVTLRCDPISGHDNLYWYRRVMGKEIKFLLHFVKESKQDESGMPNNRFLAERTGGTYSTLKVQPAELEDSGVYFCASSHGGGLPYNEQFFGPGTRLTVL.

Comment on this clone: The junction shows a germline mismatch at one end, possibly a read error. This chain joins TRBV28 and TRBJ2-1, with D perhaps matching TRBD2 (5 bases). Germline V gene sequence: CDR1 MDHEN, CDR2 SYDVKM. CDR3 length: 11 residues. The CDR3 DNA reads TGTGCCAGCAGTTTAACCAGCGGTGTGGTCTTC. Its translation is CASSLTSGVVF.

This chain links TRBV18 with TRBJ2-5, with D uncertain. The germline gives CDR1 KGHSH, CDR2 LQKENI. The V and J ends lost 6 bases and 5 bases respectively, with 4 bases between them. The CDR3 has 10 residues. The CDR3 protein is CASSMETQYF. DNA for the CDR3: TGTGCCAGCTCCATGGAGACCCAGTACTTC.

This clone has a handful of counts. This sequence joins TRBV5-1 and TRBJ2-5; D is possibly TRBD2 (6 bases). The CDR3 loop spans 17 amino acids. CDR1 and CDR2 (germline): SGHRS, YFSETQ. The germline V and J ends were trimmed by 0 bases and 5 bases, with 20 bases remaining between them. The CDR3 is CASSLGASRPGRETQYF. Here the CDR3 DNA reads TGCGCCAGCAGCTTGGGAGCGTCCCGCCCGGGGAGGGAGACCCAGTACTTC.

Only one count was recorded for this clone. V usage is TRBV5-6 and J usage is TRBJ2-2; TRBD2 is a possible D gene (6 bases). V lost 4 bases to trimming and J lost 2 bases, with 18 bases between them. Germline V gene sequence: CDR1 SGHDT, CDR2 YYEEEE. The CDR3 loop spans 17 amino acids. CDR3 sequence: CASSGLHEGTNTGELFF. The CDR3 DNA reads as TGTGCCAGCAGCGGACTACATGAGGGGACTAACACCGGGGAGCTGTTTTTT. Drawing the rest from reference TRBV5-6 and TRBJ2-2, the complete variable domain is DAGVTQSPTHLIKTRGQQVTLRCSPKSGHDTVSWYQQALGQGPQFIFQYYEEEERQRGNFPDRFSGHQFPNYSSELNVNALLLGDSALYLCASSGLHEGTNTGELFFGEGSRLTVL.

V gene TRBV6-5 combines with J gene TRBJ2-6, with D tentatively TRBD1 (5 bases). Germline lookup yields CDR1 MNHEY and CDR2 SVGAGI. There are 15 residues in the CDR3. Trimming left V 8 bases short and J 0 bases short, with 11 bases between. The CDR3 region is CASGYRSSGANVLTF. CDR3 sequence (DNA): TGTGCCAGCGGATACAGGAGCTCTGGGGCCAACGTCCTGACTTTC.

The gene calls are TRBV6-5 and TRBJ2-2; D remains unclear. Between the trimmed V and J ends, which lost 0 bases and 4 bases, there was a span of 6 bases. The CDR3 consists of 14 residues. Germline CDR1 reads MNHEY; CDR2 reads SVGAGI. The CDR3 protein is CASSYSMVTGELFF. CDR3 nucleotide sequence: TGTGCCAGCAGTTACTCGATGGTCACCGGGGAGCTGTTTTTT.

The gene calls are TRBV29-1 and TRBJ2-3; a possible D gene is TRBD1 (5 bases). V was pared by 5 bases and J by 2 bases, with 11 bases between. Germline V lookup: CDR1 SQVTM, CDR2 ANQGSEA. The CDR3 covers 13 residues. The CDR3 reads CSVFHRFTDTQYF. The CDR3 DNA sequence: TGCAGCGTTTTCCACAGGTTCACAGATACGCAGTATTTT.

This chain links TRBV29-1 with TRBJ2-1, with D perhaps matching TRBD1 (6 bases). The CDR3 runs 14 residues. The V gene's germline CDR1 is SQVTM and CDR2 ANQGSEA. The ends were cut back, 2 bases at V and 6 bases at J, with 14 bases in the middle. CDR3 DNA: TGCAGCGTTGAAAGGGGGAATAGTGGCAATGAGCAGTTCTTC. Encoded protein: CSVERGNSGNEQFF.

The chain combines TRBV4-2 with TRBJ2-3; 8 nucleotides line up with TRBD2. CDR3 size: 17 residues. V lost 3 bases, J lost 2 bases, and 10 bases stayed unmatched. Germline V CDR1 and CDR2: LGHNA, YNFKEQ. In DNA form, the CDR3 reads TGTGCCAGCAGCCAGGTTACGCGGCGGGAGGTCACAGATACGCAGTATTTT. Amino acid sequence: CASSQVTRREVTDTQYF.

The V call is TRBV2, the J call TRBJ1-4; 11 nucleotides agree with TRBD1. The V gene's germline CDR1 is SNHLY and CDR2 FYNNEI. V shed 6 bases and J 7 bases; nucleotides not matched to a gene: 7. The CDR3 loop spans 15 amino acids. The CDR3 loop is CASSVVGTGGEKLFF. Here the CDR3 DNA reads TGTGCCAGCAGCGTCGTTGGGACAGGGGGTGAAAAACTGTTTTTT.

The chain employs TRBV29-1 and TRBJ1-5, with 7 bases identical to TRBD1. Germline V lookup: CDR1 SQVTM, CDR2 ANQGSEA. The CDR3 is 14 amino acids. The V segment lost 6 bases and the J segment 0 bases; nucleotides outside the gene matches: 5. CDR3 bases: TGCAGCGTCACCCAGGGGGATAGCAATCAGCCCCAGCATTTT. This gives the protein CSVTQGDSNQPQHF.

This clone was seen a handful of times. The chain links TRBV19 to TRBJ1-5, with D possibly being TRBD1 (5 bases). V dropped 2 bases and J dropped 6 bases, with 8 bases sitting between them. Germline V gene lookup returns CDR1 LNHDA and CDR2 SQIVND (reference sequence). CDR3 length: 13 amino acids. The CDR3 protein is CASSIQGGQPQHF. As DNA, the CDR3 is TGTGCCAGTAGTATACAGGGCGGTCAGCCCCAGCATTTT.

This clone has just a few counts. The chain employs TRBV6-5 and TRBJ2-7; 8 nucleotides match TRBD2. V was pared by 5 bases and J by 3 bases, with 9 bases of the junction left unmatched. This CDR3 comprises 15 residues. Germline CDR1 is MNHEY and CDR2 is SVGAGI. The CDR3 loop reads CASSHTTSGHYEQYF. CDR3 coding DNA: TGTGCCAGCAGTCACACTACTAGCGGACACTACGAGCAGTACTTC.

The chain combines TRBV5-1 with TRBJ2-5; D is undetermined. CDR3 length: 14 amino acids. Trimming left V 4 bases short and J 1 base short, with 11 bases between. The germline V gene has CDR1 SGHRS and CDR2 YFSETQ. The CDR3 nucleotides are TGCGCCAGCAGCCGGGCCCCACCCCAAGAGACCCAGTACTTC. It translates to CASSRAPPQETQYF. Filled out from reference TRBV5-1 and TRBJ2-5, the complete variable domain reads KAGVTQTPRYLIKTRGQQVTLSCSPISGHRSVSWYQQTPGQGLQFLFEYFSETQRNKGNFPGRFSGRQFSNSRSEMNVSTLELGDSALYLCASSRAPPQETQYFGPGTRLLVL.

The chain couples TRBV5-1 to TRBJ1-2; tentatively, D is TRBD1 (6 bases). V dropped 4 bases and J dropped 8 bases, with 15 bases sitting between them. Germline CDR1 is SGHRS and CDR2 is YFSETQ. CDR3 size: 13 residues. The DNA for the CDR3 is TGCGCCAGCAGCGAAATGGACAGAGACGGCTACACCTTC. This encodes CASSEMDRDGYTF.

This clone was seen just once. CDR3 sequence: CASSYSGRGSTEAFF. Written as DNA, the CDR3 is TGTGCCAGCAGTTACTCGGGTCGGGGCTCCACTGAAGCTTTCTTT. The chain carries TRBV6-5 and TRBJ1-1, with TRBD1 as a possible D gene (5 bases). V lost 0 bases to trimming and J lost 4 bases, with 12 bases between them. The CDR3 is 15 residues long. Germline lookup yields CDR1 MNHEY and CDR2 SVGAGI.